The clone carrying this TCR beta chain was counted only a few times. This sample is drawn from a study of blood T cells in healthy people across ages. Then a second PCR, running roughly 7 to 11 cycles, was carried out with a sample-barcoded 5' primer and a J-beta primer mix. Each CDR3 protein is one row after TCRdb ran MiXCR on the 5' RACE reads. The profile covers more than 1.4 million distinct CDR3 sequences, with approximately 38% appearing a single time and 7.9% taken by the ten largest. CDR3 size: 15 residues. V was clipped by 4 bases and J by 5 bases, with 17 bases between them. Germline lookup yields CDR1 MGHRA and CDR2 YSYEKL.

This TCR came from a woman younger than 30 in good health. J is TRBJ1-2 and V is TRBV4-1; maybe TRBD1 (5 bases). The specimen was blood. CDR3 DNA: TGCGCCAGCAGCCCCTGGGGGGACGATGGATATGGCTACACCTTC. Encoded protein: CASSPWGDDGYGYTF.